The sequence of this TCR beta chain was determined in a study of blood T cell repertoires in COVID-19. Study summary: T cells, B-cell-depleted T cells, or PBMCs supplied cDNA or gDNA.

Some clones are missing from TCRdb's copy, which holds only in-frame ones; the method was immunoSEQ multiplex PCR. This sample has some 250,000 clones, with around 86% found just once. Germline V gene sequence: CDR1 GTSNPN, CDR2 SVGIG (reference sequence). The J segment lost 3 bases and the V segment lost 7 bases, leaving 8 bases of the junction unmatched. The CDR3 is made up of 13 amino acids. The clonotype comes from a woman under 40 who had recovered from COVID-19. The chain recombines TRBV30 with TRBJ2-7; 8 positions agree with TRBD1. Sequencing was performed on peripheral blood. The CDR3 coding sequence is TGTGCCTACCGAAATACAGGGGGCTACGAGCAGTACTTC. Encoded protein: CAYRNTGGYEQYF. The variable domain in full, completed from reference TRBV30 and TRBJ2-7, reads SQTIHQWPATLVQPVGSPLSLECTVEGTSNPNLYWYRQAAGRGLQLLFYSVGIGQISSEVPQNLSASRPQDRQFILSSKKLLLSDSGFYLCAYRNTGGYEQYFGPGTRLTVT.